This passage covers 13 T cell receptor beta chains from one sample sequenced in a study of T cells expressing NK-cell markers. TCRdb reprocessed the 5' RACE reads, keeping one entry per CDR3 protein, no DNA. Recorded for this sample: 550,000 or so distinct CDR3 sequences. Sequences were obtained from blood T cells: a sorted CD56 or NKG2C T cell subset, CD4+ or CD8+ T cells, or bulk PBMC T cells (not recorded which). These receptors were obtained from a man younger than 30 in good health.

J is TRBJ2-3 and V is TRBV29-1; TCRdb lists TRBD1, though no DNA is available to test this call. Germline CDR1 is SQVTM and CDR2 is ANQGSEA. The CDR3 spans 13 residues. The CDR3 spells CSVRGRYTDTQYF.

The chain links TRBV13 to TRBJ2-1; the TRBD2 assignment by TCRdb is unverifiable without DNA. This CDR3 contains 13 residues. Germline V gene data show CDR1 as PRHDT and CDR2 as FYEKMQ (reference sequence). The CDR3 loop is CASSYGSGNEQFF.

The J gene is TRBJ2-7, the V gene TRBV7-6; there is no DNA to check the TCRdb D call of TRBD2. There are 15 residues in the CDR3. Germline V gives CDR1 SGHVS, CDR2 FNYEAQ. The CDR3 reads CASRPIAGVLYEQYF.

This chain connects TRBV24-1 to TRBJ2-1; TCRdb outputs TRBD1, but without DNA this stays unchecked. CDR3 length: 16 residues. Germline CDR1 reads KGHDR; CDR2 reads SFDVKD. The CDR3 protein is CATSDLVTGPGDEQFF.

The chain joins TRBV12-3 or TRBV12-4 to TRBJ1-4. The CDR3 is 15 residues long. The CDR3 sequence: CASSQRGRGNEKLFF.

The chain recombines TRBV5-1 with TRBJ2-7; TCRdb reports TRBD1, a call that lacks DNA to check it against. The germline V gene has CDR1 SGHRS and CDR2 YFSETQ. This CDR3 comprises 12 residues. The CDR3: CASSLPRGPWYF.

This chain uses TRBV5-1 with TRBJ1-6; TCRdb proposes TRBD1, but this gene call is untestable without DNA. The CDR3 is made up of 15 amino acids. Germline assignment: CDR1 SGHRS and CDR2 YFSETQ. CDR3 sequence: CASSLSTDYNSPLHF.

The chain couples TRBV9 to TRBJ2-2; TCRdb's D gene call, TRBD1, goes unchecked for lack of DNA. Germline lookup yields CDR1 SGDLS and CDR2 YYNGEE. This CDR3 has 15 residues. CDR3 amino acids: CASSPGQGHTGELFF. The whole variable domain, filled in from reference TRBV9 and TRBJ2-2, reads DSGVTQTPKHLITATGQRVTLRCSPRSGDLSVYWYQQSLDQGLQFLIQYYNGEERAKGNILERFSAQQFPDLHSELNLSSLELGDSALYFCASSPGQGHTGELFFGEGSRLTVL.

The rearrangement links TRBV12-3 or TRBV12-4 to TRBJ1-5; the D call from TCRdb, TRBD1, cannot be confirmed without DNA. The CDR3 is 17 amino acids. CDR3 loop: CASSFARGRDGNQPQHF.

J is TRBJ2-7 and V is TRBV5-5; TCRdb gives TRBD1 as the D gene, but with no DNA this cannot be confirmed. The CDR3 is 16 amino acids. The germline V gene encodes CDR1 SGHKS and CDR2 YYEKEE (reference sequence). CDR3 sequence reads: CASSGGAVRSSYEQYF.

The CDR3 spells CASIQALGTEAFF. This chain links TRBV25-1 with TRBJ1-1; TCRdb calls TRBD1, which cannot be checked without DNA. From germline, CDR1 is MGHDK and CDR2 SYGVNS. This CDR3 region has 13 residues.

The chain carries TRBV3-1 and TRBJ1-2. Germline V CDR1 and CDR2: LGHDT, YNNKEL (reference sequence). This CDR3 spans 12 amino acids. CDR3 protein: CASSQLPYGYTF.

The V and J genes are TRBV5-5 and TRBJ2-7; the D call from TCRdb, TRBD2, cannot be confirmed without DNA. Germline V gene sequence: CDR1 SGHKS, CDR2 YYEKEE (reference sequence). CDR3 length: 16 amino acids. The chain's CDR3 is CASTGTSGSLSYEQYF. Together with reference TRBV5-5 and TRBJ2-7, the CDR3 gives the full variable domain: DAGVTQSPTHLIKTRGQQVTLRCSPISGHKSVSWYQQVLGQGPQFIFQYYEKEERGRGNFPDRFSARQFPNYSSELNVNALLLGDSALYLCASTGTSGSLSYEQYFGPGTRLTVT.